This T cell receptor beta chain derives from a study of blood T cell repertoires in COVID-19. The protocol was immunoSEQ multiplex PCR, while the TCRdb copy is restricted to in-frame clones and leaves out a portion. The data contain approximately 170,000 clones, around 79% of them singletons. The CDR3 is 12 amino acids. V lost 6 bases, J lost 11 bases, and 14 bases lay in between. Sequenced material: peripheral blood. The sequence was obtained from a woman aged 45-60 years with acute or convalescent COVID-19. The chain couples TRBV12-3 or TRBV12-4 to TRBJ1-5, with a weak D call TRBD1 (5 bases). CDR3 loop: CASSLTDNSQHF. As DNA, the CDR3 is TGTGCCAGCAGCTTGACAGATAATTCCCAGCATTTT.